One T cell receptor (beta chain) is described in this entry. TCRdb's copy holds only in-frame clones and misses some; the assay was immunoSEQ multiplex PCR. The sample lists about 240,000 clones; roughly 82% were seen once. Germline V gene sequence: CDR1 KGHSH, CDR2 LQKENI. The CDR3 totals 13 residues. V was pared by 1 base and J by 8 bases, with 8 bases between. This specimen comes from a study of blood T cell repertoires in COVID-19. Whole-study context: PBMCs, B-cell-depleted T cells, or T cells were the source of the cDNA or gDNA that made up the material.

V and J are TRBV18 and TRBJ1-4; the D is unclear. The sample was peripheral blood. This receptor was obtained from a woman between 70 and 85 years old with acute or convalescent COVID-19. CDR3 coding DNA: TGTGCCAGCTCACCACGCGTTTCAGAAAAACTGTTTTTT. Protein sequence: CASSPRVSEKLFF.